The clone carrying this T cell receptor (beta chain) was picked up a small number of times. Its antigen is undetermined. This entry belongs to a study of T cells after yellow fever vaccination. Notes on the study in general: It was a weaker secondary response, yet one that peaked faster, at day 5 versus 15.

The CDR3 covers 14 residues. Per the germline V gene, CDR1 is LNHNV and CDR2 is YYDKDF (reference sequence). Trimming shortened V by 1 base and J by 7 bases, and 11 bases separated the two germline ends. TCRdb re-derived calls from the 5' RACE reads in MiXCR, one entry per CDR3 protein. In the table there are 180,000 or so distinct CDR3 sequences, approximately 11% of which are singletons. The sample was CD8+ T cells sorted from PBMCs, taken 15 days after the yellow fever booster vaccination. This TCR came from a man between 18 and 29 years old who received the YFV17D yellow fever vaccine. The chain joins TRBV15 to TRBJ2-1, with a possible D match to TRBD1 (6 bases). The CDR3 loop is CATSRVQGTNEQFF. The CDR3 DNA sequence: TGTGCCACCAGCAGAGTCCAGGGGACGAATGAGCAGTTCTTC.